The rows below give T cell receptor beta chains drawn from one sample of a study of low-dose radiotherapy and immunotherapy resistance in tumors. One entry per CDR3 protein results from TCRdb running MiXCR on the reads. This sample carries about 46,000 distinct CDR3 sequences, 12% of them seen once, and the ten largest clones take approximately 6.2%. This sample comprised PBMCs, obtained before treatment. The receptors here all came from a female donor with ovarian cancer. Each CDR3 is given with its conserved first and last residue. The D gene is left open where the match is weak. The size field is filled for only some rows; it gives once, few, many or a size class.

CDR3 protein: CASSKQPGRSTDTQYF
CDR3 DNA: TGTGCCAGCAGCAAACAGCCGGGACGAAGCACAGATACGCAGTATTTT
V gene: TRBV21-1
D gene: .
clone size: many
J gene: TRBJ2-3

CDR3 protein: CASSPERGRTQYF
CDR3 DNA: TGTGCCAGCAGTCCCGAGAGGGGTCGTACGCAGTATTTT
V gene: TRBV27
D gene: .
clone size: many
J gene: TRBJ2-3

CDR3 protein: CASSQTTSGYDEQFF
CDR3 DNA: TGTGCCAGCAGTCAAACGACTAGCGGTTACGATGAGCAGTTCTTC
V gene: TRBV3-1
D gene: TRBD2
clone size: many
J gene: TRBJ2-1

CDR3 protein: CASSFGRLEAFF
CDR3 DNA: TGTGCCAGCAGTTTCGGGAGGTTGGAAGCTTTCTTT
V gene: TRBV6-6
D gene: .
clone size: many
J gene: TRBJ1-1

CDR3 protein: CAWSVRGSYYGYTF
CDR3 DNA: TGTGCCTGGAGTGTACGGGGCAGCTACTATGGCTACACCTTC
V gene: TRBV30
D gene: .
clone size: many
J gene: TRBJ1-2

CDR3 protein: CSVVGQGRDEQFF
CDR3 DNA: TGCAGCGTTGTAGGACAGGGGAGGGATGAGCAGTTCTTC
V gene: TRBV29-1
D gene: TRBD1
clone size: many
J gene: TRBJ2-1

CDR3 protein: CASSPGGGDQPQHF
CDR3 DNA: TGTGCCAGCTCACCAGGGGGGGGTGATCAGCCCCAGCATTTT
V gene: TRBV18
D gene: .
clone size: many
J gene: TRBJ1-5

CDR3 protein: CASSSPTSGATYEQYF
CDR3 DNA: TGTGCCAGCAGTTCCCCGACTAGCGGGGCCACCTACGAGCAGTACTTC
V gene: TRBV27
D gene: TRBD2
clone size: many
J gene: TRBJ2-7

CDR3 protein: CASATGGTGNDEQYF
CDR3 DNA: TGTGCCAGCGCGACGGGGGGGACAGGCAACGACGAGCAGTACTTC
V gene: TRBV3-1
D gene: .
clone size: many
J gene: TRBJ2-7

CDR3 protein: CASRNQKRGETQYF
CDR3 DNA: TGTGCCAGCAGGAACCAAAAGCGGGGAGAGACCCAGTACTTC
V gene: TRBV25-1
D gene: TRBD2
clone size: few
J gene: TRBJ2-5

CDR3 protein: CASSARQRQETQYF
CDR3 DNA: TGTGCCAGCAGTGCAAGACAGAGACAAGAGACCCAGTACTTC
V gene: TRBV12-3/TRBV12-4
D gene: .
clone size: many
J gene: TRBJ2-5

CDR3 protein: CASSTGQGSHANTGELFF
CDR3 DNA: TGCGCCAGCAGCACGGGACAGGGATCCCACGCGAACACCGGGGAGCTGTTTTTT
V gene: TRBV5-1
D gene: TRBD1
clone size: few
J gene: TRBJ2-2

CDR3 protein: CASSGPLGGTQYF
CDR3 DNA: TGTGCCAGCTCGGGACCCTTAGGGGGGACCCAGTACTTC
V gene: TRBV5-6
D gene: .
clone size: many
J gene: TRBJ2-5

CDR3 protein: CASSGSGLAGYYEQYF
CDR3 DNA: TGTGCCAGCAGCGGTTCTGGACTAGCGGGGTACTACGAGCAGTACTTC
V gene: TRBV9
D gene: TRBD2
clone size: .
J gene: TRBJ2-7

CDR3 protein: CASSQFGGAGNEQFF
CDR3 DNA: TGTGCCAGCAGCCAATTCGGGGGGGCCGGCAATGAGCAGTTCTTC
V gene: TRBV3-1
D gene: TRBD2
clone size: .
J gene: TRBJ2-1

CDR3 protein: CAWSGVGYEQYF
CDR3 DNA: TGTGCCTGGAGTGGTGTCGGGTACGAGCAGTACTTC
V gene: TRBV30
D gene: .
clone size: many
J gene: TRBJ2-7

CDR3 protein: CASSTGQAGSYEQYF
CDR3 DNA: TGTGCCAGCAGTACGGGGCAGGCGGGCTCCTACGAGCAGTACTTC
V gene: TRBV6-8
D gene: .
clone size: many
J gene: TRBJ2-7

CDR3 protein: CASSSGSPGELFF
CDR3 DNA: TGTGCCAGCAGCTCCGGGAGTCCCGGGGAGCTGTTTTTT
V gene: TRBV13
D gene: .
clone size: .
J gene: TRBJ2-2

CDR3 protein: CASSRGQGRNNEQFF
CDR3 DNA: TGTGCCAGTAGTAGAGGACAGGGGAGGAACAATGAGCAGTTCTTC
V gene: TRBV19
D gene: TRBD1
clone size: many
J gene: TRBJ2-1

CDR3 protein: CSARDGQGIGEQYF
CDR3 DNA: TGCAGTGCTAGAGATGGACAGGGGATAGGAGAGCAGTACTTC
V gene: TRBV20-1
D gene: TRBD1
clone size: many
J gene: TRBJ2-7

CDR3 protein: CASSEQGTYGYTF
CDR3 DNA: TGTGCCAGCAGTGAACAGGGGACCTATGGCTACACCTTC
V gene: TRBV25-1
D gene: .
clone size: many
J gene: TRBJ1-2

CDR3 protein: CASSYSRVYNEQFF
CDR3 DNA: TGTGCCAGCAGTTACTCGCGAGTTTACAATGAGCAGTTCTTC
V gene: TRBV6-2/TRBV6-3
D gene: .
clone size: medium-sized
J gene: TRBJ2-1

CDR3 protein: CSARALGRALTYEQYF
CDR3 DNA: TGCAGTGCTAGAGCTCTGGGGAGGGCCCTTACCTACGAGCAGTACTTC
V gene: TRBV20-1
D gene: TRBD2
clone size: many
J gene: TRBJ2-7

CDR3 protein: CAISGGEETQYF
CDR3 DNA: TGTGCCATCAGTGGGGGGGAAGAGACCCAGTACTTC
V gene: TRBV10-3
D gene: .
clone size: many
J gene: TRBJ2-5

CDR3 protein: CASSLAVWNTEAFF
CDR3 DNA: TGTGCCAGCAGCTTGGCGGTGTGGAACACTGAAGCTTTCTTT
V gene: TRBV5-5
D gene: .
clone size: many
J gene: TRBJ1-1

CDR3 protein: CASSLGGGNTDTQYF
CDR3 DNA: TGTGCCAGCAGCTTGGGGGGCGGGAACACAGATACGCAGTATTTT
V gene: TRBV5-6
D gene: .
clone size: many
J gene: TRBJ2-3

CDR3 protein: CASRTRGTSGSTGEQFF
CDR3 DNA: TGTGCCAGTAGAACGAGGGGGACTAGCGGGAGCACCGGTGAGCAGTTCTTC
V gene: TRBV19
D gene: TRBD2
clone size: many
J gene: TRBJ2-1

CDR3 protein: CSVPGVVGELFF
CDR3 DNA: TGCAGCGTGCCGGGAGTCGTCGGGGAGCTGTTTTTT
V gene: TRBV29-1
D gene: .
clone size: .
J gene: TRBJ2-2

CDR3 protein: CSATQAGTEAFF
CDR3 DNA: TGCAGTGCTACTCAGGCGGGCACTGAAGCTTTCTTT
V gene: TRBV20-1
D gene: .
clone size: .
J gene: TRBJ1-1

CDR3 protein: CASSSAWVSLNQPQHF
CDR3 DNA: TGTGCCAGCAGTTCCGCTTGGGTCTCCCTTAATCAGCCCCAGCATTTT
V gene: TRBV28
D gene: .
clone size: many
J gene: TRBJ1-5

CDR3 protein: CASSLRGFGELFF
CDR3 DNA: TGTGCCAGCAGCCTAAGAGGTTTCGGGGAGCTGTTTTTT
V gene: TRBV3-1
D gene: .
clone size: many
J gene: TRBJ2-2

CDR3 protein: CASSQGNTEAFF
CDR3 DNA: TGCGCCAGCAGCCAGGGGAACACTGAAGCTTTCTTT
V gene: TRBV5-1
D gene: .
clone size: many
J gene: TRBJ1-1

CDR3 protein: CASSYSGTGFGYEQYF
CDR3 DNA: TGTGCCAGCAGTTACTCGGGTACAGGGTTCGGCTACGAGCAGTACTTC
V gene: TRBV6-2/TRBV6-3
D gene: .
clone size: many
J gene: TRBJ2-7

CDR3 protein: CASSLGGTGIYGYTF
CDR3 DNA: TGTGCCAGCAGCTTAGGTGGGACAGGTATCTATGGCTACACCTTC
V gene: TRBV7-9
D gene: TRBD1
clone size: many
J gene: TRBJ1-2

CDR3 protein: CASSLGLADTYEQYF
CDR3 DNA: TGTGCCAGCAGCTTGGGACTAGCGGACACCTACGAGCAGTACTTC
V gene: TRBV9
D gene: TRBD2
clone size: many
J gene: TRBJ2-7

CDR3 protein: CASSPNGTGYEKLFF
CDR3 DNA: TGTGCCAGCTCACCGAACGGGACAGGGTATGAAAAACTGTTTTTT
V gene: TRBV18
D gene: TRBD1
clone size: many
J gene: TRBJ1-4

CDR3 protein: CASSWGLGSTDTQYF
CDR3 DNA: TGCGCCAGCAGCTGGGGACTAGGAAGCACAGATACGCAGTATTTT
V gene: TRBV5-1
D gene: TRBD2
clone size: once
J gene: TRBJ2-3

CDR3 protein: CASSEAGHYEQFF
CDR3 DNA: TGTGCCAGCAGTGAAGCAGGGCACTATGAGCAGTTCTTC
V gene: TRBV2
D gene: .
clone size: many
J gene: TRBJ2-1

CDR3 protein: CAIPPASGPPYEQYF
CDR3 DNA: TGTGCCATCCCCCCTGCTAGCGGGCCACCCTACGAGCAGTACTTC
V gene: TRBV2
D gene: TRBD2
clone size: many
J gene: TRBJ2-7

CDR3 protein: CASSLPSGSPGETQYF
CDR3 DNA: TGCGCCAGCAGCTTGCCTAGCGGGAGCCCCGGGGAGACCCAGTACTTC
V gene: TRBV5-1
D gene: TRBD2
clone size: many
J gene: TRBJ2-5

CDR3 protein: CASSPGGQPQHF
CDR3 DNA: TGTGCCAGCAGCCCCGGCGGTCAGCCCCAGCATTTT
V gene: TRBV7-6
D gene: .
clone size: many
J gene: TRBJ1-5